This T cell receptor (beta chain) comes out of a study of blood T cells in healthy people across ages. In the study overall: Per every two T cells, about one barcoded beta molecule was captured by template switching.

Sample donors were healthy Caucasian individuals that came from Russia, aged roughly 6 to 100. The second PCR ran about 7 to 12 cycles with a sample-barcoded 5' primer and J-beta primers. TCRdb recomputed calls from the 5' RACE reads with MiXCR, one row per CDR3 protein. This table has under 800,000 distinct CDR3 sequences, roughly 20% appearing once. Looked up from germline, CDR1 is SGHVS and CDR2 is FQNEAQ. The CDR3 covers 18 residues. A word on this clonotype: Its antigen is as yet unknown.

Regarding the study as a whole: Per million T cells, TCR beta diversity dropped about linearly as age rose. In these data, TCR beta diversity tracked strongly with naive T cell percentage.

The chain couples TRBV7-8 to TRBJ2-5; 11 nucleotides line up with TRBD2. The end of the DNA aligns better with TRBJ2-1, so the J call may be wrong. The TCR sequence derives from a man aged 65-85 years in good health. Sequencing used blood. The CDR3 here is CASSLVGASGRWNNEQFF. DNA for the CDR3: TGTGCCAGCAGCTTAGTGGGGGCTAGCGGGAGGTGGAATAATGAGCAGTTCTTC.